Below, 7 T cell receptor beta chains from the same sample are listed, as sequenced in a study of OX40 agonist ivuxolimab in advanced cancers. TCRdb's table, derived via immunoSEQ multiplex PCR, lists solely in-frame clones and lacks some. The profile shows some 46,000 clones, around 87% of them singletons. The material sequenced was CD4+ or CD8+ T cells sorted from blood, taken in a trial of the OX40 agonist ivuxolimab. The receptors stem from an adult with an advanced solid tumor such as melanoma, head and neck, liver or kidney cancer.

The chain uses TRBV5-6 and TRBJ2-7; TRBD2 matches 9 bases. Germline V gene data show CDR1 as SGHDT and CDR2 as YYEEEE. J gave up 6 bases and V 0 bases, and 10 bases lay outside the gene matches. This CDR3 has 16 residues. The CDR3 sequence is CASSLVGSGRSLEQYF. The DNA of the CDR3 is TGTGCCAGCAGCTTGGTCGGTAGCGGGAGATCCCTCGAGCAGTACTTC.

The J gene is TRBJ2-1, the V gene TRBV2; unclear D gene. Deletions cut 2 bases from V and 8 bases from J, with 10 bases between. This CDR3 has 13 residues. The germline CDR1 and CDR2 sequences are SNHLY and FYNNEI. CDR3 residues: CASSETPGYEQFF. CDR3 in DNA: TGTGCCAGCAGTGAAACCCCGGGCTATGAGCAGTTCTTC. The full variable domain, in which reference TRBV2 and TRBJ2-1 provide the parts outside the CDR3, is EPEVTQTPSHQVTQMGQEVILRCVPISNHLYFYWYRQILGQKVEFLVSFYNNEISEKSEIFDDQFSVERPDGSNFTLKIRSTKLEDSAMYFCASSETPGYEQFFGPGTRLTVL.

The V gene is TRBV25-1, the J gene TRBJ2-5; D gene unclear. The closer fit of TRBJ2-7 to the DNA end suggests the J call may be wrong. Germline V gene lookup returns CDR1 MGHDK and CDR2 SYGVNS. This CDR3 is built from 13 residues. The CDR3 loop reads CASSEPASYEQYF. CDR3 DNA: TGTGCCAGCAGTGAACCCGCCTCCTACGAGCAGTACTTC.

This CDR3 is CASSQEKGQGNEKLFF. The CDR3 DNA reads TGCGCCAGCAGCCAAGAGAAGGGCCAGGGTAATGAAAAACTGTTTTTT. This rearrangement joins TRBV4-1 to TRBJ1-4; a weak D match, TRBD1 (5 bases). The CDR3 is 16 residues long. V lost 0 bases and J 4 bases, leaving 12 bases between the germline ends. Germline V gives CDR1 MGHRA, CDR2 YSYEKL.

The genes are TRBV4-1 and TRBJ1-4; no firm D call. The ends were cut back, 3 bases at V and 3 bases at J, with 11 bases in the middle. Germline values: CDR1 MGHRA, CDR2 YSYEKL. The CDR3 spans 15 residues. The chain's CDR3 is CASSQAPLANEKLFF. The CDR3 nucleotides are TGCGCCAGCAGCCAGGCCCCCCTGGCTAATGAAAAACTGTTTTTT.

CDR3 nucleotides: TGCAGCGTTGAAGATAGGGGCGGGGCGTACGAGCAGTACTTC. As protein: CSVEDRGGAYEQYF. The rearrangement links TRBV29-1 to TRBJ2-7, with D possibly matching TRBD2 (6 bases). This CDR3 is 14 amino acids long. V was shortened by 0 bases and J by 4 bases, with 13 bases between the two germline ends. Germline CDR1 reads SQVTM; CDR2 reads ANQGSEA.

The chain employs TRBV6-1 and TRBJ2-7; no reliable D call. Per germline, CDR1 MNHNS and CDR2 SASEGT. This CDR3 region has 13 residues. V was pared by 2 bases and J by 2 bases, with 7 bases between. In DNA, the CDR3 is TGTGCCAGCAGTGAAAAGCCAACCTACGAGCAGTACTTC. This gives the protein CASSEKPTYEQYF.